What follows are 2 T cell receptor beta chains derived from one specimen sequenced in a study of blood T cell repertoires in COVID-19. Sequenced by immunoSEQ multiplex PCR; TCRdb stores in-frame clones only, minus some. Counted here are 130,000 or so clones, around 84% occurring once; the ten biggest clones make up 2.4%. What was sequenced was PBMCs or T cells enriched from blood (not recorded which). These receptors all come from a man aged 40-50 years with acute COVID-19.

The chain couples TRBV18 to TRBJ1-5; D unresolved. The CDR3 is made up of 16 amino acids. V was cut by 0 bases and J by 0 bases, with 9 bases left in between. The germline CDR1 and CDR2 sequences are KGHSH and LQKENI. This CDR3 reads CASSPPSRNSNQPQHF. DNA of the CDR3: TGTGCCAGCTCACCACCTAGCAGAAATAGCAATCAGCCCCAGCATTTT.

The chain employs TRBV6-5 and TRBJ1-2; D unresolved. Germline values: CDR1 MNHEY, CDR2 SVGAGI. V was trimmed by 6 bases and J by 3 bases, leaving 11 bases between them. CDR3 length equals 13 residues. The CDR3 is CASRFSGDYGYTF. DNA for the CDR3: TGTGCCAGCAGATTTTCCGGGGACTATGGCTACACCTTC.